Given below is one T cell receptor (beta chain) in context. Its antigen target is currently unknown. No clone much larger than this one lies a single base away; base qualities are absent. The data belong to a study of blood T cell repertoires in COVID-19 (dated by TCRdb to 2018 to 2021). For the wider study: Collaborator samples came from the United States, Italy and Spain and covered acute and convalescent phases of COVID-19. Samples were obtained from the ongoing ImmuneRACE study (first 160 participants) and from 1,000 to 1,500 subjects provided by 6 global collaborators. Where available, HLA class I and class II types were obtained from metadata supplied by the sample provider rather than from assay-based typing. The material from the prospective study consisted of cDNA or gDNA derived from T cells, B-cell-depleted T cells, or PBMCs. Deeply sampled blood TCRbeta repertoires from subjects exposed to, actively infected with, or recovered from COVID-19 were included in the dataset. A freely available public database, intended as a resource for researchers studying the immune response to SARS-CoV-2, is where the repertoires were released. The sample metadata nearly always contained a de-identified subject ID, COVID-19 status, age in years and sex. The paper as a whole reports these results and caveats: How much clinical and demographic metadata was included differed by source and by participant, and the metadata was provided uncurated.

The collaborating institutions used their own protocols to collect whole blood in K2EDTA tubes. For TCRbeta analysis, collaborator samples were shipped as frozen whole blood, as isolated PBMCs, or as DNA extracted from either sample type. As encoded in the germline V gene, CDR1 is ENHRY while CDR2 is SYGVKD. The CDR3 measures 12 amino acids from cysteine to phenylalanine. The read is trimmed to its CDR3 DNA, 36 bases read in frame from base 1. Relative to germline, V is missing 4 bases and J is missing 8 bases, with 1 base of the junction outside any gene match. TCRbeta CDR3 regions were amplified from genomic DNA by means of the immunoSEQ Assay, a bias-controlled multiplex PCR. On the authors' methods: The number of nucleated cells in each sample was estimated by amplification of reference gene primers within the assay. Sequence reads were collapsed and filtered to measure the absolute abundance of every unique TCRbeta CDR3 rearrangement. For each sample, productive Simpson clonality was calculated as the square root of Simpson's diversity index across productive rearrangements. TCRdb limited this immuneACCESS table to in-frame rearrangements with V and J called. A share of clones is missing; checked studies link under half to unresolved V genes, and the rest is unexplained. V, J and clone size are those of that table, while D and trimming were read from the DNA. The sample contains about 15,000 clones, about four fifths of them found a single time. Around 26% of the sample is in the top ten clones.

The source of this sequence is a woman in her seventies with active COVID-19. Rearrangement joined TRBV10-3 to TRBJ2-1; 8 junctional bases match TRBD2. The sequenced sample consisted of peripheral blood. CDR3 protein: CAISAGGDEQFF. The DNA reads TGTGCCATCAGTGCGGGGGGGGATGAGCAGTTCTTC.